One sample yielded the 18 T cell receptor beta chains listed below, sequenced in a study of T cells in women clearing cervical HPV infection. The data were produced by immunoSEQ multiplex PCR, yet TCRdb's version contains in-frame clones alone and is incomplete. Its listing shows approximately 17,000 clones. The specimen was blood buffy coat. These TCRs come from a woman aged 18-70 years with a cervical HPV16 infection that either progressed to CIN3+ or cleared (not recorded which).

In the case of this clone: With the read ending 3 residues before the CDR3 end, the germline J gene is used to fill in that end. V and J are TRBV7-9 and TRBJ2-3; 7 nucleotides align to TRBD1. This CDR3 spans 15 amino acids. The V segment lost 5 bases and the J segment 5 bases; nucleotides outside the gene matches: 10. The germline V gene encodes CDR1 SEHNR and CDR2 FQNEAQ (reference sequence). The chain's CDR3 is CASSPQGLLRDTQYF. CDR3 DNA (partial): TGTGCCAGCAGCCCACAGGGGCTTCTCAGAGATACG.

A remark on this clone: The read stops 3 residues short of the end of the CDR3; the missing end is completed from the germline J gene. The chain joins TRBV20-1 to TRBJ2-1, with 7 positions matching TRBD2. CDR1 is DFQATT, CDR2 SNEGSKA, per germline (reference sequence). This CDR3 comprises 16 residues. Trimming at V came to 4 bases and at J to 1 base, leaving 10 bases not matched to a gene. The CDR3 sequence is CSANAGELVSYNEQFF. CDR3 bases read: TGCAGTGCTAACGCGGGAGAGCTCGTATCCTACAATGAG.

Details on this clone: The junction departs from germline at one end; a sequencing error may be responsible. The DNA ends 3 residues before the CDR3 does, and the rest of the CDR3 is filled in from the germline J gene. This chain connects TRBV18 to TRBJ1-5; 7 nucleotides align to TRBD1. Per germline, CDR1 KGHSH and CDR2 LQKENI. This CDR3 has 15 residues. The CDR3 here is CASSPSGQSNQPQHF. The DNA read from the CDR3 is TGTGCCAGCTCACCCTCGGGACAGAGCAACCAGCCC.

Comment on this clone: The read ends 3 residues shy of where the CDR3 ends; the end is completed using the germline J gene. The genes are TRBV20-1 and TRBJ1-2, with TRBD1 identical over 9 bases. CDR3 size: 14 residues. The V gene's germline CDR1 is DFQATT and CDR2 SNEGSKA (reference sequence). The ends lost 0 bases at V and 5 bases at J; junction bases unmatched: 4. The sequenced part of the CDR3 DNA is TGCAGTGCTAGAGAAGGGGACAGGGTATATGGC. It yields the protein CSAREGDRVYG. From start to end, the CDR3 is CSAREGDRVYGYTF.

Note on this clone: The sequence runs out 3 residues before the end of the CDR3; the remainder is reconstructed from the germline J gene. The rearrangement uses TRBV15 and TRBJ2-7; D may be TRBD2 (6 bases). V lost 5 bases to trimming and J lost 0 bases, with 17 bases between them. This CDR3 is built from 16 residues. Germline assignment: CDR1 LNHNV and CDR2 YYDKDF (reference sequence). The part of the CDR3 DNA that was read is TGTGCCACCAGCTCAATGGCGGGGATTAACTCCTACGAG. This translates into CATSSMAGINSYE. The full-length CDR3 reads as CATSSMAGINSYEQYF.

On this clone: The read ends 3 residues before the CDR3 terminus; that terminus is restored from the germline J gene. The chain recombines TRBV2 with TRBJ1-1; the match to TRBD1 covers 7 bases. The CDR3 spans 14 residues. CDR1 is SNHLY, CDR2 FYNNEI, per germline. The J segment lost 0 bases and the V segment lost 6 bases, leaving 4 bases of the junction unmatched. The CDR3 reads CASSQGQLNTEAFF. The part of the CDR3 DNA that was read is TGTGCCAGCAGCCAGGGACAGTTGAACACTGAA.

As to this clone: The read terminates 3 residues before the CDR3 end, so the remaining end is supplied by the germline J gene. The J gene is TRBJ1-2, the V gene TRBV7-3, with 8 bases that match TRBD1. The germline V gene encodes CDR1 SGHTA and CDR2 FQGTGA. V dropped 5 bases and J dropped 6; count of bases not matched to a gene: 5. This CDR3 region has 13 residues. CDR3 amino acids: CASSPTGGDGYTF. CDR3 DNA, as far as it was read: TGTGCCAGCAGCCCCACAGGGGGGGATGGC.

Incomplete CDR3 DNA: TGCAGTGCTAGATTTTCTCCGGCCTACGAG. Protein sequence: CSARFSPAYE. The CDR3 as a whole reads CSARFSPAYEQYF. The chain joins TRBV20-1 to TRBJ2-7, with D unclear. The read terminates 3 residues ahead of where the CDR3 ends, so the germline J gene completes it. V lost 2 bases to trimming and J lost 2 bases, with 10 bases between them. The CDR3 is made up of 13 amino acids. CDR1 and CDR2 (germline): DFQATT, SNEGSKA (reference sequence).

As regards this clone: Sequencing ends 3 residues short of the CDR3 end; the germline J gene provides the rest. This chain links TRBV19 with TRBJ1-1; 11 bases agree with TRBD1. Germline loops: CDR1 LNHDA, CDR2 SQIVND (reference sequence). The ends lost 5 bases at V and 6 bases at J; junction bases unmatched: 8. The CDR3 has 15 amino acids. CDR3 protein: CASSPGQGGLSEAFF. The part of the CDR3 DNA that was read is TGTGCCAGTAGTCCGGGACAGGGGGGATTGTCTGAA.

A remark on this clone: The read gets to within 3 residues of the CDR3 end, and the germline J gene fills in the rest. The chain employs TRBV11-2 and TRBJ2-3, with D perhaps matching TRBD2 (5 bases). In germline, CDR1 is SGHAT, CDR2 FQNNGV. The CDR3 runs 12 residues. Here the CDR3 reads CASSQRRRTQYF. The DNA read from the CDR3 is TGTGCCAGCAGCCAAAGGAGGCGGACG.

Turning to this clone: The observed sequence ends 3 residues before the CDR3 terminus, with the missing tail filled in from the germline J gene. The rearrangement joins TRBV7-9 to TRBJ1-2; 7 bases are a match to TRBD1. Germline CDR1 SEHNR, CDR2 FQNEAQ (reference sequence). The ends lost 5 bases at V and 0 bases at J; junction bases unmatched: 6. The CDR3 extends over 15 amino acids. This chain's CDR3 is CASSVGGGANYGYTF. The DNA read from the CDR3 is TGTGCCAGCAGCGTTGGAGGGGGCGCTAACTATGGC.

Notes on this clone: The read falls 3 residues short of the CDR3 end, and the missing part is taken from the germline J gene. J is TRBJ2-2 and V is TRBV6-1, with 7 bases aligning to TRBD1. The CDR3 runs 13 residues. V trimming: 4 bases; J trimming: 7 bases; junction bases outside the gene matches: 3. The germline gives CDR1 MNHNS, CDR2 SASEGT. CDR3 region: CASSGQGVGELFF. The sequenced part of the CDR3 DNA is TGTGCCAGCAGTGGACAGGGCGTCGGGGAG.

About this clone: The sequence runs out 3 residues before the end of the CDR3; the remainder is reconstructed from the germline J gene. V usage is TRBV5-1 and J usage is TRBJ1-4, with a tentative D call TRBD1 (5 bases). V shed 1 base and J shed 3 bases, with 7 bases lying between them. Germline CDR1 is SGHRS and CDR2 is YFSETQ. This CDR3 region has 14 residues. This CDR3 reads CASSLRGANEKLFF. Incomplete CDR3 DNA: TGCGCCAGCAGCTTGCGGGGGGCTAATGAAAAA.

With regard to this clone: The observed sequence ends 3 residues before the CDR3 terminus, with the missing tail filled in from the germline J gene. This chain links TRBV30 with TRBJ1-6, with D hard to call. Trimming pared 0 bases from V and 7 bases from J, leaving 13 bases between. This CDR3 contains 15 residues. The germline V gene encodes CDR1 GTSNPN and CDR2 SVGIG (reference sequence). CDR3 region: CAWSVSVVKNSPLHF. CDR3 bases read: TGTGCCTGGAGTGTATCGGTGGTAAAGAATTCACCC. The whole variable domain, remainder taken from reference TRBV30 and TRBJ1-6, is SQTIHQWPATLVQPVGSPLSLECTVEGTSNPNLYWYRQAAGRGLQLLFYSVGIGQISSEVPQNLSASRPQDRQFILSSKKLLLSDSGFYLCAWSVSVVKNSPLHFGNGTRLTVT.

The CDR3 sequence: CASSIPTGLGETQYF. The sequenced CDR3 bases are TGCGCCAGCAGCATACCCACAGGGTTGGGGGAGACC. The chain uses TRBV5-1 and TRBJ2-5, with a possible D match to TRBD1 (6 bases). With the read ending 3 residues before the CDR3 end, the germline J gene is used to fill in that end. The CDR3 totals 15 residues. V gave up 4 bases and J gave up 5 bases, with 18 bases separating them. Germline loops: CDR1 SGHRS, CDR2 YFSETQ.

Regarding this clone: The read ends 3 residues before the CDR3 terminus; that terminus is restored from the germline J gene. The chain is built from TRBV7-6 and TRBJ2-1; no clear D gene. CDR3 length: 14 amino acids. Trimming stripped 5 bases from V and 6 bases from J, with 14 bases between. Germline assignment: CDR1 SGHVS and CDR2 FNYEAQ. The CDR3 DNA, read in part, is TGTGCCAGCAGCACAAGATCGCGGAGCAATGAG. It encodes CASSTRSRSNE. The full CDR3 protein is CASSTRSRSNEQFF.

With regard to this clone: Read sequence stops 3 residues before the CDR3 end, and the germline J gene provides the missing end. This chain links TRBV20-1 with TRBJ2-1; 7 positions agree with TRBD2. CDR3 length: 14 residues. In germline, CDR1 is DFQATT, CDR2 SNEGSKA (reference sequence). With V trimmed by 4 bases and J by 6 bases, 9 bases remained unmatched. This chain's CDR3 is CSAIGLVRANEQFF. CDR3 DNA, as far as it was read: TGCAGTGCTATAGGACTAGTTCGGGCCAATGAG.

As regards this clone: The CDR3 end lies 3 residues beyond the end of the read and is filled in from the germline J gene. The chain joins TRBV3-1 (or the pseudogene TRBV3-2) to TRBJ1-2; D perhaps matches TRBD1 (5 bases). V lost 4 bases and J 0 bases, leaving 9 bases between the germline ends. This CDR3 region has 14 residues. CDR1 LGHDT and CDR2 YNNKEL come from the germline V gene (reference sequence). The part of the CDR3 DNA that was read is TGTGCCAGCAGCCCCCGGACAACTAACTATGGC. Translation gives CASSPRTTNYG. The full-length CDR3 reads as CASSPRTTNYGYTF.